This T cell receptor (beta chain) derives from a study of cytomegalovirus exposure and HLA in healthy donors (dated by TCRdb to 2017 to 2019). Describing the broader study: An earlier analysis of fewer than 750 of the donors reported approximately 300 Gb of sequence data and 117 million unique TCR beta sequences obtained from roughly 180 million T cells. An early release covering 550 to 650 HLA-typed donors comprised 250 to 350 gigabases of sequencing data and 85 million to 100 million unique TCR sequences. Among the roughly 400 genotyped donors, 75% to 90% belonged to the genetic ancestry cluster associated with self-reported Caucasian donors. The study was designed to test whether signatures of past pathogen exposure could be identified by cataloging public T cell receptors. The study used immunosequencing to profile the T cell repertoires of approximately 640 subjects and linked those repertoires to cytomegalovirus serostatus. In addition to the first cohort of approximately 670 subjects, a separate validation cohort of under 150 different subjects was used. To predict cytomegalovirus infection status, the study brought together high-throughput TCR immunosequencing, statistical association of individual TCRs with disease status, and machine learning. A later analysis re-analyzed previously published TCR beta repertoires from about 600 donors and added high-resolution HLA genotyping to study TCR occurrence patterns. Rather than using new phenotypic data, the later analysis identified candidate immune exposures from TCR beta sequences and from how often those sequences occurred across donors. To decide whether each TCR beta V gene segment behaved as functional or pseudogenic, an earlier analysis of nearly 600 of the donors relied on high-throughput TCR beta sequencing. Donor age, sex, ethnicity and CMV serostatus were compiled alongside the repertoire data. A later genetic analysis took genome-wide SNP genotypes for 398 of the 666 donors and used that subset as a discovery cohort. Every discovery cohort repertoire had been produced on one sequencing platform. HLA typing included class I and class II loci at four-digit resolution. The number of typed donors differed by locus: roughly 620-640 for A, B, C, DRB1 and DQB1; 522 for DQA1; approximately 600 for DPA1; and about 450 for DPB1. A handful of DR-DQ haplotypes were treated as single units for association and clustering because of strong linkage in the cohort. Across some 400 genotyped donors of the cohort, an average of about 240,000 unique TCR beta nucleotide sequences per donor were sequenced, and 15% to 20% of those sequences were non-productive.

Trimming at the junction amounts to 2 bases on V and 1 base on J, and the germline ends lie 11 bases apart. Measured from the cysteine to the phenylalanine, the CDR3 is 15 residues long. Left in the record is the CDR3 DNA by itself, 45 bases read in frame from the first base. Taken from the germline V gene, the CDR1 and CDR2 loops are SGHDT and YYEEEE. The study at large found these results: Most CMV-associated TCR beta chains appeared to be HLA-restricted in a later analysis, and the HLA associations seemed to be driven largely by CMV exposure. HLA typing was unavailable for some donors at each locus, so association tests used only the typed subset. In a later analysis, several top co-occurrence clusters were reported to appear linked to parvovirus B19, influenza, CMV and Epstein-Barr virus. In vitro tests confirmed that three of the cytomegalovirus-associated TCR beta chains recognize cytomegalovirus antigens. Assigning TCR associations to individual alleles was difficult when HLA alleles, especially DR and DQ, strongly co-occurred. The study listed 150 to 200 TCR beta chains as associated with cytomegalovirus. A later analysis found that HLA-associated TCR beta chains were more clonally expanded and had lower generation probabilities than equally common non-associated chains. Roughly uniform sequencing depth across donors was assumed in presence/absence analyses, although this assumption may not hold. Compared with the roughly 720-donor mean, donors in an Asian-associated ancestry cluster had fewer N-insertions in productive TCRs, according to a later genetic analysis. A further reported finding was that TCR beta sequences accurately predicted the HLA-A and HLA-B alleles for most subjects in the first cohort. In both the original and validation cohorts, the classifier was reported to diagnose cytomegalovirus status with high specificity and sensitivity. According to a later analysis, TCR association rates differed among HLA loci, with DRB1 alleles showing the most associated TCRs and HLA-C alleles showing the fewest. In a later analysis, 15,000 to 20,000 TCR beta sequences were associated with specific HLA alleles at a false discovery rate of 0.05. Some IMGT-functional V segments, including TRBV6-2 and TRBV6-3, could not be distinguished by the 87-base-pair reads and were therefore excluded. In an earlier analysis of roughly 560 of the donors, most TCR beta V segments were observed in productive rearrangements about 87% or about 30% of the time, broadly matching IMGT annotations. An association between a missense DCLRE1C variant and V-gene and J-gene trimming of TCR beta chains was found in a later genetic analysis and replicated in an independent cohort. The authors suggested that the approach could potentially be generalized to other disease states and immunological phenotypes. CMV serostatus was the only immune exposure information available for the cohort. This cohort had only TCR beta chains sequenced, and the lack of alpha or paired-chain data limited which features could be detected. While some public TCRs were present in many individuals, most TCR sequences turned up only very rarely across donors. Because counts were too low, seventeen rarely observed V segments, including chromosome 9 orphons, were left out of the earlier analysis of 587 of the donors. Correlated functional status among segregating V segments might be attributable to linkage disequilibrium, but an unknown experimental factor could not be ruled out. A cluster of highly shared sequence variants was judged likely to represent a technical artifact of the sequencing pipeline.

Library method: the immunoSEQ multiplex PCR assay. A mixture of 60 forward primers for TCR Vbeta segments and 13 reverse primers for TCR Jbeta segments was used in the multiplex PCR. A multiplex PCR assay on genomic DNA amplified the CDR3 region of rearranged TCR beta genes. On the Illumina HiSeq System, the amplified TCR beta libraries were sequenced as 87-base-pair reads. As for the authors' bioinformatics: A later analysis counted approximately 76 million unique TCR beta chains across the 666 repertoires, and around 9.9 million of these chains were shared by at least two donors. Raw reads were error-corrected and collapsed into unique sequences by a nearest-neighbor algorithm in which closely related sequences were merged to remove PCR and sequencing errors. CDR3 sequences were aligned to IMGT reference sequences to assign V, D and J gene segments. Each retained sequence needed at least a six-nucleotide match to both a V gene segment and a J gene segment. Rearrangements were called productive when the CDR3 lacked stop codons and stayed in frame with V and J; all others were non-productive. CDR3 was defined according to IMGT convention as the region running from the second conserved V-encoded cysteine to the conserved J-encoded phenylalanine. The earlier analysis of about 560 of the donors excluded any sequence lacking an unambiguous match to a single V gene segment. In an earlier analysis of a few hundred of the donors, V segments were called functional above 56.7% productive rearrangements and were called segregating when the between-donor standard deviation exceeded 5%. A statistical classification framework was built for diagnosing cytomegalovirus status from the catalog of TCR beta chain sequences. In a later analysis, TCR nucleotide sequences were compared against IMGT/GENE-DB human TR gene sequences so that V and J genes could be assigned. The TCRdist pipeline was used in a later analysis to assign CDR3 sequences and most-parsimonious VDJ recombination scenarios. In a later analysis, every TCR beta chain was defined by the combination of its CDR3 amino acid sequence and its V-gene family, and reads without a unique V-gene family were dropped. As a way to deal with suspected cross-contamination and a sequencing artifact, a later analysis dropped hundreds of nucleotide sequences that were highly shared and had low generation probability. A later analysis calculated a clonal expansion index for each public chain from normalized within-repertoire ranks of inferred template counts. A later analysis computed generation probabilities with a VDJ recombination model fitted to out-of-frame rearrangements, and checked the results against IGoR. In a later analysis, hypergeometric tests were used to score TCR-TCR, TCR-HLA and TCR-CMV co-occurrence, with a repertoire-size bias correction applied to TCR pairs. To estimate false discovery rates, a later analysis permuted the HLA or CMV assignments 20 times. A later analysis grouped co-occurring TCRs with DBSCAN, adding TCRdist sequence similarity when clustering within HLA-allele-positive subsets. Co-occurrence clustering excluded repertoires with fewer than 30,000 or more than 120,000 public chains, plus five with anomalous nucleotide sharing. Drawn from immuneACCESS, this table holds only the in-frame rearrangements with V and J called that TCRdb kept. Clones are partly lost; checked studies trace under half to an unresolved V gene and leave the rest unexplained. That table is the source of V, J and clone size, and D and trimming were worked out from the DNA. Here the sample has fewer than 200,000 clones; approximately 70% occur a single time. The ten largest account for 6% to 7.5% of the sample.

As to this clone: Its antigen specificity is not known. Nothing much larger sits one base from this clone, and base qualities are not available.

The cohort consisted of some 670 healthy bone marrow donors. All cohort members were sampled while nominally healthy, although unrecorded immune exposures were likely present. The donor was CMV seropositive and belonged to the group of more than 250 seropositive cohort members. Every donor gave a peripheral blood sample, and the peripheral blood mononuclear cells from that sample were used for TCR beta sequencing. Genomic DNA was extracted from the blood cell samples with the Qiagen DNeasy Blood Extraction Kit. The chain is assembled from TRBV5-6 and TRBJ2-3; the best D guess is TRBD1, with 6 bases matching. This sequence was found in a man between 35 and 55 years old in good health and CMV-seropositive. Sample: PBMCs. CDR3 reads: CASSLGTTGTDTQYF. In nucleotide form, the sequence is TGTGCCAGCAGCTTAGGGACAACAGGCACAGATACGCAGTATTTT.